The 27 T cell receptor beta chains below all came from one sample that was sequenced in a study of CXCR3-negative and CXCR3-positive naive CD8 T cells. Notes on the study in general: Comparison of naive cells showed more hydrophobic TRB CDR3s in CXCR3-positive than in CXCR3-negative naive cells.

Each TRB cDNA library was prepared by 5' RACE (with UMI labels). TCRdb reprocessed the 5' RACE reads, with one entry per CDR3 protein and no DNA. This table lists under 150,000 distinct CDR3 sequences. What these receptors recognize is not known. Sequenced: naive CXCR3+ CD8+ T cells from blood. Noted subset: CD45RO-CCR7+CD27+CD95- naive CD8+ T cells expressing CXCR3 (TNR3+). These receptors originate from a human donor in good health. Some clones in this sample may be carry-over from other donors' samples.

The CDR3 here is CASRWDEYTEAFF. V usage is TRBV6-2 or TRBV6-3 and J usage is TRBJ1-1. This CDR3 region has 13 residues. In germline, CDR1 is MNHEY, CDR2 SVGEGT.

The CDR3 reads CAWSWESNTEAFF. This sequence joins TRBV30 and TRBJ1-1. Germline CDR1 and CDR2: GTSNPN and SVGIG (reference sequence). CDR3 length: 13 amino acids.

The chain links TRBV7-9 to TRBJ2-7; TCRdb names TRBD1, which stays unverified in the absence of DNA. This CDR3 is 11 amino acids long. The germline V gene encodes CDR1 SEHNR and CDR2 FQNEAQ (reference sequence). CDR3: CASSPGGSQYF.

J is TRBJ1-1 and V is TRBV21-1. TRBV21-1 is assigned pseudogene status. The CDR3 runs 12 residues. Here the CDR3 reads CASSTSGTEAFF.

The chain uses TRBV6-1 and TRBJ2-2. Germline values: CDR1 MNHNS, CDR2 SASEGT. CDR3 length equals 11 residues. The CDR3 protein is CASWLVGELFF.

The chain combines TRBV4-1 with TRBJ1-5; TCRdb's D gene call, TRBD1, goes unchecked for lack of DNA. Germline V CDR1 and CDR2: MGHRA, YSYEKL. The CDR3 is made up of 17 amino acids. The CDR3 region is CASSQGPTGLLEQPQHF.

The chain employs TRBV9 and TRBJ2-2; checking the TCRdb D call of TRBD1 is not possible without DNA. The germline CDR1 and CDR2 sequences are SGDLS and YYNGEE. The CDR3 runs 15 residues. This CDR3 reads CASSVEGRNTGELFF.

CDR3 region: CAWSEQNTGELFF. The V and J genes are TRBV30 and TRBJ2-2. This CDR3 has 13 residues. Germline loops: CDR1 GTSNPN, CDR2 SVGIG (reference sequence).

This chain connects TRBV23-1 to TRBJ1-3. TRBV23-1 is known as an ORF, though its function is uncertain. The CDR3 spans 14 residues. The CDR3 spells CASSPLGFGYTIYF.

This rearrangement joins TRBV12-3 or TRBV12-4 to TRBJ1-6; the D gene TCRdb calls, TRBD1, cannot be checked with no DNA. This CDR3 has 11 amino acids. The CDR3 sequence: CASSFDRPLHF.

V gene TRBV29-1 combines with J gene TRBJ1-2; TCRdb reports TRBD1, a call that lacks DNA to check it against. The germline gives CDR1 SQVTM, CDR2 ANQGSEA. The CDR3 is made up of 18 amino acids. The CDR3 spells CSVEDDDRGRVLGYGYTF.

V is TRBV28 and J is TRBJ2-3. From germline, CDR1 is MDHEN and CDR2 SYDVKM. The CDR3 sequence is 15 residues long. The CDR3: CASSLRNDRTDTQYF.

V and J are TRBV12-5 and TRBJ1-4; TCRdb indicates TRBD1, and absent DNA this call remains unverified. Germline loops: CDR1 LGHNT, CDR2 FRNRAP. CDR3 length: 16 residues. The CDR3 sequence: CASGSTQGEFYEKLFF.

The rearrangement uses TRBV9 and TRBJ2-1; the D call of TRBD1 rests on TCRdb alone, since no DNA is present to check it. The V gene's germline CDR1 is SGDLS and CDR2 YYNGEE. This CDR3 is 15 amino acids long. CDR3 sequence reads: CASSQGHSGNNEQFF.

The gene calls are TRBV7-9 and TRBJ2-3; TCRdb's D gene call, TRBD1, goes unchecked for lack of DNA. The CDR3 consists of 15 residues. Germline V gene data show CDR1 as SEHNR and CDR2 as FQNEAQ (reference sequence). The CDR3: CASQGGPDHPDTQYF.

This chain links TRBV7-9 with TRBJ2-1; TCRdb names TRBD2, which stays unverified in the absence of DNA. This CDR3 spans 12 amino acids. CDR1 and CDR2 from the germline V gene are SEHNR and FQNEAQ (reference sequence). CDR3 residues: CASSGRHNEQFF.

Here the CDR3 reads CATSRDDRQLGEQYF. The gene calls are TRBV15 and TRBJ2-7; TCRdb calls TRBD1, which cannot be checked without DNA. From germline, CDR1 is LNHNV and CDR2 YYDKDF (reference sequence). CDR3 length: 15 residues.

J is TRBJ2-1 and V is TRBV29-1. The length of the CDR3 is 16 residues. Germline values: CDR1 SQVTM, CDR2 ANQGSEA. CDR3 region: CSVNIENVMFYNEQFF.

The rearrangement links TRBV14 to TRBJ2-2. From germline, CDR1 is SGHDN and CDR2 FVKESK. The length of the CDR3 is 14 residues. The CDR3 sequence: CASSQLGNTGELFF.

The chain couples TRBV5-6 to TRBJ1-2; there is no DNA to check the TCRdb D call of TRBD1. CDR1 is SGHDT and CDR2 is YYEEEE in the germline V gene. The CDR3 runs 14 residues. The CDR3 loop is CASSLGDTNYGYTF.

This chain uses TRBV6-4 with TRBJ2-3; the D call from TCRdb, TRBD1, cannot be confirmed without DNA. Germline-derived CDR1 and CDR2 are MRHNA and SNTAGT. This CDR3 contains 14 residues. The CDR3: CASGTGGGTDTQYF.

V and J are TRBV4-1 and TRBJ1-2. The V gene's germline CDR1 is MGHRA and CDR2 YSYEKL. This CDR3 is built from 14 residues. CDR3 residues: CASSSSAADYGYTF.

The CDR3 sequence: CAISRTGGPNTGELFF. The chain combines TRBV10-3 with TRBJ2-2; TCRdb's D call, TRBD1, is unchecked because there is no DNA. CDR1 is ENHRY, CDR2 SYGVKD, per germline. The CDR3 sequence is 16 residues long.

CDR3: CASSPTVNFNYGYTF. The chain combines TRBV4-1 with TRBJ1-2. The germline gives CDR1 MGHRA, CDR2 YSYEKL. The CDR3 has 15 residues.

V is TRBV29-1 and J is TRBJ1-1. The CDR3 covers 13 residues. The germline gives CDR1 SQVTM, CDR2 ANQGSEA. The CDR3 spells CSDLGDVGTEAFF.

The genes are TRBV12-3 or TRBV12-4 and TRBJ2-7; TCRdb outputs TRBD1, but without DNA this stays unchecked. This CDR3 has 13 residues. The CDR3 protein is CASTTGTGLEQYF.

The CDR3 loop is CASSYAETMDGYTF. The rearrangement uses TRBV6-6 and TRBJ1-2. CDR1 MNHNY and CDR2 SVGAGI come from the germline V gene (reference sequence). The CDR3 consists of 14 residues.